This T cell receptor (beta chain) appears in the sequencing data of a study of blood T cells in healthy people across ages. V gave up 5 bases and J gave up 4 bases; unmatched junction bases: 14. This CDR3 contains 17 residues. Germline V gene data show CDR1 as DFQATT and CDR2 as SNEGSKA (reference sequence). A second PCR of roughly 7 to 11 cycles used a sample-barcoded 5' primer and a J-beta primer mix. Every cDNA was tagged by a template-switch adaptor with 12 random nucleotides. MiXCR, run by TCRdb on the 5' RACE reads, gives a single entry per CDR3 protein. This sample has about 840,000 distinct CDR3 sequences; about 28% occur once, and the top ten carry roughly a tenth. This clonotype was found many times. This sample also belongs to another study, concerning T cells of mothers and their children. That paper states: The study obtained over 9 million TCR beta CDR3 reads per mother and a few million per child.

The clonotype comes from a middle-aged woman in good health. Sequenced input: blood. The rearrangement joins TRBV20-1 to TRBJ2-5, with 12 bases lining up with TRBD2. This chain's CDR3 is CSAPRASGGALGETQYF. As DNA, the CDR3 is TGCAGTGCTCCCCGAGCTAGCGGGGGGGCCTTGGGAGAGACCCAGTACTTC.